These 32 T cell receptor beta chains were all obtained from the same sample, sequenced in a study of blood T cell repertoires in COVID-19. Sequencing used immunoSEQ multiplex PCR; TCRdb keeps in-frame clones, though not all of them. The sample carries 100,000 to 150,000 clones, around 86% recorded once. The sequencing input was peripheral blood. The source is a human donor in a cohort sampled during active COVID-19.

This clone was counted once. The rearrangement links TRBV28 to TRBJ1-2; 10 positions match TRBD1. The CDR3 covers 15 residues. Germline assignment: CDR1 MDHEN and CDR2 SYDVKM. V gave up 3 bases and J gave up 3 bases; unmatched junction bases: 4. CDR3 amino acids: CASSLVGTGDYGYTF. The CDR3 nucleotides read TGTGCCAGCAGTTTGGTAGGGACAGGGGACTATGGCTACACCTTC.

The chain carries TRBV10-1 and TRBJ1-1, with 7 bases fitting TRBD1. Trimming took 5 bases from V and 4 from J; bases not matched to a gene: 1. CDR3 size: 12 residues. CDR1 is WNHNN and CDR2 is SYGVQD in the germline V gene (reference sequence). The CDR3 here is CASSPGGTEAFF. As DNA, the CDR3 is TGCGCCAGCAGTCCAGGGGGCACTGAAGCTTTCTTT.

The chain links TRBV4-1 to TRBJ2-1, with 8 bases matching TRBD1. The J segment lost 7 bases and the V segment lost 1 base, leaving 6 bases of the junction unmatched. Looked up from germline, CDR1 is MGHRA and CDR2 is YSYEKL. This CDR3 has 15 residues. In DNA form, the CDR3 reads TGCGCCAGCAGCCAAGTGGACAGGGAGAAGAATGAGCAGTTCTTC. Protein sequence: CASSQVDREKNEQFF.

The chain couples TRBV7-2 to TRBJ2-2, with TRBD2 identical over 7 bases. The CDR3 has 16 residues. V shed 4 bases and J 1 base; nucleotides not matched to a gene: 6. Germline-derived CDR1 and CDR2 are SGHTA and FQGNSA. Here the CDR3 DNA reads TGTGCCAGCAGCTCAAAGACTAGCTGGAACACCGGGGAGCTGTTTTTT. Translation gives CASSSKTSWNTGELFF.

This chain connects TRBV11-2 to TRBJ2-7; 7 bases map to TRBD2. V was pared by 5 bases and J by 4 bases, with 14 bases of the junction left unmatched. The CDR3 is 16 residues long. Germline assignment: CDR1 SGHAT and CDR2 FQNNGV. CDR3 bases: TGTGCCAGCAGCCCAATCCGACGGCAGGGAGGGTACGAGCAGTACTTC. This sequence encodes CASSPIRRQGGYEQYF. The variable domain in full, with the rest retrieved from reference TRBV11-2 and TRBJ2-7, is EAGVAQSPRYKIIEKRQSVAFWCNPISGHATLYWYQQILGQGPKLLIQFQNNGVVDDSQLPKDRFSAERLKGVDSTLKIQPAKLEDSAVYLCASSPIRRQGGYEQYFGPGTRLTVT.

Remarks on this clone: Relative to the germline gene, one junction end is altered; a read error may explain this. CDR3 nucleotides: TGTGCCAGCCGCCCCAGGGAGGGGACAGGTACGCAGTATTTT. Protein product: CASRPREGTGTQYF. V is TRBV5-5 and J is TRBJ2-3; D perhaps matches TRBD1 (8 bases). CDR3 length: 14 residues. CDR1 is SGHKS, CDR2 YYEKEE, per germline (reference sequence).

Details on this clone: An end of the junction differs from the germline gene, which may be a read error. V and J are TRBV3-1 (or the pseudogene TRBV3-2) and TRBJ1-2, with D possibly matching TRBD1 (6 bases). Germline V gene data show CDR1 as LGHDT and CDR2 as YNNKEL (reference sequence). The CDR3 has 16 residues. This CDR3 reads CASSRLTGKINSGYTF. The CDR3 DNA reads TGTGCCAGCAGCCGGTTGACAGGTAAAATTAACTCTGGCTACACCTTC.

The rearrangement uses TRBV24-1 and TRBJ2-1; 8 bases are shared with TRBD2. V shed 4 bases and J 7 bases; nucleotides not matched to a gene: 17. Germline loops: CDR1 KGHDR, CDR2 SFDVKD. The CDR3 is 18 amino acids. For the CDR3, the DNA is TGTGCCACCAGTGACCCGACCCCCCTCGGGACTAGGTTGAATGAGCAGTTCTTC. As protein: CATSDPTPLGTRLNEQFF.

The rearrangement joins TRBV5-4 to TRBJ1-2; D uncertain. Germline values: CDR1 SGHNT, CDR2 YYREEE (reference sequence). V lost 0 bases and J 8 bases, leaving 14 bases between the germline ends. The CDR3 has 14 residues. CDR3 loop: CASSLVTRTGGYTF. The CDR3 DNA sequence: TGTGCCAGCAGCTTGGTAACCAGGACGGGGGGCTACACCTTC.

This chain joins TRBV25-1 and TRBJ1-4; no clear D. Trimming took off 0 bases at V and 3 bases at J, with 11 bases between the two ends. The CDR3 is 16 residues long. Per germline, CDR1 MGHDK and CDR2 SYGVNS. This CDR3 is CASSEYTRVSNEKLFF. CDR3 DNA sequence: TGTGCCAGCAGTGAATATACGAGGGTTTCTAATGAAAAACTGTTTTTT. The full variable domain, in which reference TRBV25-1 and TRBJ1-4 provide the parts outside the CDR3, is EADIYQTPRYLVIGTGKKITLECSQTMGHDKMYWYQQDPGMELHLIHYSYGVNSTEKGDLSSESTVSRIRTEHFPLTLESARPSHTSQYLCASSEYTRVSNEKLFFGSGTQLSVL.

The rearrangement uses TRBV11-2 and TRBJ2-3, with D possibly matching TRBD2 (5 bases). The germline V gene has CDR1 SGHAT and CDR2 FQNNGV. Trimming removed 1 base at V and 0 bases at J, with 11 bases between. This CDR3 is 16 amino acids long. The chain's CDR3 is CASSLVRGISTDTQYF. CDR3 in DNA: TGTGCCAGCAGCTTAGTTCGGGGTATAAGCACAGATACGCAGTATTTT.

The J gene is TRBJ2-1, the V gene TRBV9; 9 positions match TRBD1. This CDR3 contains 17 residues. J was trimmed by 0 bases and V by 4 bases; bases with no gene match: 8. Germline V lookup: CDR1 SGDLS, CDR2 YYNGEE. CDR3 DNA sequence: TGTGCCAGCAGCCCAGCAGGGACAGGGCTCTCCTACAATGAGCAGTTCTTC. Translated: CASSPAGTGLSYNEQFF.

The chain uses TRBV19 and TRBJ1-5; tentatively, D is TRBD1 (6 bases). The CDR3 is 17 residues long. Germline CDR1 reads LNHDA; CDR2 reads SQIVND (reference sequence). Trimming removed 1 base at V and 3 bases at J, with 16 bases between. The CDR3 loop reads CASSIVPGAIDNQPQHF. CDR3 nucleotide sequence: TGTGCCAGTAGTATAGTTCCAGGGGCGATCGACAATCAGCCCCAGCATTTT.

This rearrangement joins TRBV7-9 to TRBJ2-5, with 9 bases aligning to TRBD1. Germline values: CDR1 SEHNR, CDR2 FQNEAQ (reference sequence). CDR3 length: 15 amino acids. V dropped 1 base and J dropped 5; count of bases not matched to a gene: 5. The CDR3, as DNA: TGTGCCAGCAGCTTAGGGGACAGGGAGGGCGAGACCCAGTACTTC. The encoded protein is CASSLGDREGETQYF.

This chain connects TRBV2 to TRBJ2-4; tentative D call: TRBD2 (7 bases). In germline, CDR1 is SNHLY, CDR2 FYNNEI. This CDR3 has 15 amino acids. V gave up 7 bases and J gave up 6 bases, with 19 bases separating them. Written as DNA, the CDR3 is TGTGCCAGCATGGGGGGGCCAGGGGAGCCAAACATTCAGTACTTC. Protein: CASMGGPGEPNIQYF.

CDR3 in amino acids: CATSDLQGEVSSNQPQHF. CDR3 DNA: TGTGCCACCAGTGATCTACAGGGGGAGGTAAGCAGCAATCAGCCCCAGCATTTT. The V and J genes are TRBV24-1 and TRBJ1-5; 8 nucleotides line up with TRBD1. CDR3 length: 18 amino acids. The trim removed 3 bases at V and 1 base at J, leaving 10 bases unmatched. The germline CDR1 and CDR2 sequences are KGHDR and SFDVKD.

The chain recombines TRBV2 with TRBJ2-5, with D possibly TRBD1 on 6 matching bases. The germline CDR1 and CDR2 sequences are SNHLY and FYNNEI. The CDR3 runs to 14 residues. V was pared by 7 bases and J by 3 bases, with 15 bases between. This chain's CDR3 is CASTLTGFKETQYF. The CDR3 nucleotides read TGTGCCAGCACCCTGACAGGATTTAAAGAGACCCAGTACTTC. The entire variable domain, with the rest obtained from reference TRBV2 and TRBJ2-5, is as follows: EPEVTQTPSHQVTQMGQEVILRCVPISNHLYFYWYRQILGQKVEFLVSFYNNEISEKSEIFDDQFSVERPDGSNFTLKIRSTKLEDSAMYFCASTLTGFKETQYFGPGTRLLVL.

The chain has TRBV9 and TRBJ1-1; TRBD1 matches 7 bases. The CDR3 sequence is 13 residues long. Germline-derived CDR1 and CDR2 are SGDLS and YYNGEE. V shed 0 bases and J 4 bases; nucleotides not matched to a gene: 0. The CDR3 DNA reads as TGTGCCAGCAGCGTAGGGACAGGCACTGAAGCTTTCTTT. Residues: CASSVGTGTEAFF.

This clone was seen ten or more times. V and J are TRBV9 and TRBJ2-3, with 9 bases fitting TRBD2. Trimming removed 3 bases from V and 4 bases from J; junction bases left unmatched: 6. The CDR3 is 15 residues long. The V gene's germline CDR1 is SGDLS and CDR2 YYNGEE. The CDR3 nucleotides are TGTGCCAGCAGCGCGCAAGTAGCGGGAGCAGATACGCAGTATTTT. Translating gives CASSAQVAGADTQYF.

The chain carries TRBV15 and TRBJ1-2; TRBD1 matches 7 bases. V shed 4 bases and J 6 bases; nucleotides not matched to a gene: 11. The CDR3 totals 15 residues. The germline CDR1 and CDR2 sequences are LNHNV and YYDKDF (reference sequence). The CDR3 region has the DNA TGTGCCACCAGCACTTCTCGGGGGACAGTTAATGGCTACACCTTC. Protein sequence: CATSTSRGTVNGYTF. Drawing the rest from reference TRBV15 and TRBJ1-2, the complete variable domain is DAMVIQNPRYQVTQFGKPVTLSCSQTLNHNVMYWYQQKSSQAPKLLFHYYDKDFNNEADTPDNFQSRRPNTSFCFLDIRSPGLGDTAMYLCATSTSRGTVNGYTFGSGTRLTVV.

The chain employs TRBV7-9 and TRBJ2-5; D unclear. V was shortened by 1 base and J by 0 bases, with 9 bases between the two germline ends. The CDR3 consists of 15 residues. Per germline, CDR1 SEHNR and CDR2 FQNEAQ (reference sequence). The CDR3 loop reads CASSLGASYQETQYF. The DNA of the CDR3 is TGTGCCAGCAGCTTAGGGGCCAGCTACCAAGAGACCCAGTACTTC.

This clone appeared once. The chain uses TRBV3-1 (or the pseudogene TRBV3-2) and TRBJ2-5, with D unresolved. V was clipped by 0 bases and J by 1 base, with 6 bases between them. The CDR3 spans 14 residues. The V gene's germline CDR1 is LGHDT and CDR2 YNNKEL (reference sequence). The chain's CDR3 is CASSQEAFQETQYF. CDR3 nucleotides: TGTGCCAGCAGCCAAGAGGCCTTCCAAGAGACCCAGTACTTC.

As concerns this clone: At one of its ends the junction is not consistent with the germline gene, which may arise from a read error. The chain is built from TRBV20-1 and TRBJ2-7; TRBD2 agrees at 12 bases. There are 11 residues in the CDR3. Germline-derived CDR1 and CDR2 are DFQATT and SNEGSKA (reference sequence). The CDR3 sequence: CSAGQTSGGIF. Here the CDR3 DNA reads TGCAGTGCTGGCCAGACTAGCGGGGGAATTTTC.

This clone was seen only once. The rearrangement uses TRBV7-3 and TRBJ1-5; TRBD1 is a possible D gene (6 bases). This CDR3 is built from 17 residues. The V end was cut by 3 bases, the J end by 6 bases, with 21 bases between. Germline V gene lookup returns CDR1 SGHTA and CDR2 FQGTGA. The CDR3 DNA is TGTGCCAGCAGCTTCCCAGTAACCAGGGGCTGGAGTCAGCCCCAGCATTTT. Its protein product is CASSFPVTRGWSQPQHF.

The chain carries TRBV5-6 and TRBJ1-1, with a weak D call TRBD1 (5 bases). Germline V gives CDR1 SGHDT, CDR2 YYEEEE. Trimming removed 1 base at V and 4 bases at J, with 8 bases between. The length of the CDR3 is 13 residues. This CDR3 is CASSLFQGTEAFF. As DNA, the CDR3 is TGTGCCAGCAGCTTGTTTCAGGGCACTGAAGCTTTCTTT.

The rearrangement links TRBV6-5 to TRBJ1-4; 10 bases match TRBD1. J was trimmed by 8 bases and V by 6 bases; bases with no gene match: 9. This CDR3 has 15 residues. Germline CDR1 MNHEY, CDR2 SVGAGI. The CDR3 nucleotides are TGTGCCAGCAGGACGGGACAGGGGAAAGGAGAAAAACTGTTTTTT. Residues: CASRTGQGKGEKLFF.

The CDR3 DNA reads TGTGCCAGCTCACCACCGCTATTATACGAGCAGTACTTC. Amino acids: CASSPPLLYEQYF. J is TRBJ2-7 and V is TRBV18; D uncertain. With 0 bases removed from V and 4 bases from J, the gap between germline ends came to 7 bases. There are 13 residues in the CDR3. The germline V gene encodes CDR1 KGHSH and CDR2 LQKENI.

The chain uses TRBV6-5 and TRBJ2-2; D possibly corresponds to TRBD2 (6 bases). Trimming removed 3 bases at V and 4 bases at J, with 15 bases between. The CDR3 runs to 16 residues. CDR1 MNHEY and CDR2 SVGAGI come from the germline V gene. The CDR3 DNA follows: TGTGCCAGCAGTTATACACGGGAGAAACCCACCGGGGAGCTGTTTTTT. It translates to CASSYTREKPTGELFF.

The chain uses TRBV5-4 and TRBJ2-7; a weak D match, TRBD1 (6 bases). Deletions cut 3 bases from V and 3 bases from J, with 10 bases between. CDR3 length equals 13 residues. From germline, CDR1 is SGHNT and CDR2 YYREEE (reference sequence). The CDR3, as DNA: TGTGCCAGCAGCTGGGACACAGACTACGAGCAGTACTTC. Protein: CASSWDTDYEQYF.

The chain links TRBV3-1 (or the pseudogene TRBV3-2) to TRBJ2-1, with TRBD1 matching 7 bases. CDR1 is LGHDT and CDR2 is YNNKEL in the germline V gene (reference sequence). J lost 13 bases, V lost 6 bases, and 15 bases had no gene match. This CDR3 has 14 amino acids. CDR3 loop: CASSGEAGDSKQFF. CDR3 DNA sequence: TGTGCCAGCAGTGGTGAAGCAGGGGACAGCAAACAGTTCTTC.

The rearrangement uses TRBV19 and TRBJ2-3; TRBD2 might be the D (5 bases). CDR1 and CDR2 from the germline V gene are LNHDA and SQIVND (reference sequence). The CDR3 spans 16 residues. Trimming took 3 bases from V and 4 from J, leaving 17 bases between them. The CDR3 loop is CASSMGTGRRPDTQYF. The CDR3 DNA follows: TGTGCCAGTAGTATGGGTACGGGGAGACGGCCAGATACGCAGTATTTT.

This sequence joins TRBV4-3 and TRBJ2-4, with D unclear. CDR3 size: 14 residues. Trimming stripped 1 base from V and 6 bases from J, with 10 bases between. Germline CDR1 reads LGHNA; CDR2 reads YSLEER. The DNA for the CDR3 is TGCGCCAGCAGCCAAGTCTTGGGCAGAAACATTCAGTACTTC. This gives the protein CASSQVLGRNIQYF.